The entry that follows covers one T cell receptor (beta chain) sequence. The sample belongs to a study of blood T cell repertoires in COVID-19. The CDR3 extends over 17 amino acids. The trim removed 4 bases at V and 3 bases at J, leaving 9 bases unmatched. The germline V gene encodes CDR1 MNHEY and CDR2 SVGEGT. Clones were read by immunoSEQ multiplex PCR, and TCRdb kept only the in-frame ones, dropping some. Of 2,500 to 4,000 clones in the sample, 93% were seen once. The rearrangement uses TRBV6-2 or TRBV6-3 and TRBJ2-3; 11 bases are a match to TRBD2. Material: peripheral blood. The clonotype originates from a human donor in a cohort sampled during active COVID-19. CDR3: CASSSHPGLAVTDTQYF. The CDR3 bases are TGTGCCAGCAGTTCACATCCGGGACTAGCGGTGACAGATACGCAGTATTTT.